This record concerns one T cell receptor beta chain sequence. Using immunoSEQ multiplex PCR, the repertoire was profiled, and TCRdb retains in-frame clones only, with some absent. The profile shows about 58,000 clones, around 87% of them singletons. This sample was taken from a study of control samples from healthy donors and cancer patients. V was trimmed by 0 bases and J by 3 bases, leaving 7 bases between them. The germline V gene has CDR1 SGHTA and CDR2 FQGTGA. This CDR3 region has 14 residues. The sequence was obtained from a woman between 55 and 75 years old with lung cancer. The chain links TRBV7-3 to TRBJ2-3; D is unclear. Sequenced material: PBMCs. The CDR3 spells CASSLTTATDTQYF. The CDR3 DNA reads TGTGCCAGCAGCTTAACGACGGCTACAGATACGCAGTATTTT.